This TCR beta chain appears in the sequencing data of a study of T-cell memory formation after mild COVID-19. TCRdb used MiXCR to reprocess the 5' RACE reads, holding one entry per CDR3 protein. The table lists approximately 300,000 distinct CDR3 sequences, around 15% of them singletons, with over 20% in the top ten. V gave up 5 bases and J gave up 2 bases, with 13 bases separating them. Germline lookup yields CDR1 MNHEY and CDR2 SVGEGT. The CDR3 has 14 amino acids. This receptor was taken from a man between 18 and 35 years old who had mild COVID-19 (a few samples of this study predate the infection). Cell type and time point are not known. This chain links TRBV6-2 or TRBV6-3 with TRBJ2-7; D possibly corresponds to TRBD1 (6 bases). The sample consisted of PBMCs or a T cell subset sorted from them (not recorded which). In DNA form, the CDR3 reads TGTGCCAGCAGTCCGGGACACACTACCTACGAGCAGTACTTC. Translating it yields CASSPGHTTYEQYF.